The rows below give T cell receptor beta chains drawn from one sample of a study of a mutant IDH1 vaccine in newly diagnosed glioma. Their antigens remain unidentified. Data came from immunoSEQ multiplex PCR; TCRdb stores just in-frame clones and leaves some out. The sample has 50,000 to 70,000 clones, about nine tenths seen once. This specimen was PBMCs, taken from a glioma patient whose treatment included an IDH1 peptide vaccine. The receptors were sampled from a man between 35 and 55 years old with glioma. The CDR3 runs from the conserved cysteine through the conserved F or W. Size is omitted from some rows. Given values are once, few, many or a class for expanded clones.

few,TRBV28,CASSKRSGANVLTF
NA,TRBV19,CASSLGTGGSQPQHF
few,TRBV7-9,CASSSQGNTEAFF
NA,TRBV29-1,CSVDLSADSEKLFF
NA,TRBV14,CASSQNSPEQYF
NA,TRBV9,CASSVAGRGGQLTDTQYF
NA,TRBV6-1,CASRQGTSGSYEQYF
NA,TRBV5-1,CASSPASTPYQETQYF
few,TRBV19,CASSMLRVTEAFF
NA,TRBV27,CASKKREGPYNEQFF
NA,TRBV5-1,CASSPPGTSVSDTQYF
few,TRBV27,CASSLSRPPEREKLFF
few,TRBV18,CASSPAGTPINQPQHF
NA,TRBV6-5,CASSYRGDEAFF
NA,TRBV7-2,CASSLDFSGANVLTF
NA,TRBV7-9,CASSSGSSYEQYF
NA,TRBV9,CASSVRDRSNEQYF
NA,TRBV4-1,CASSQAPGQSYEQYF
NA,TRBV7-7,CASSIDSNQPQHF
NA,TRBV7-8,CASSLVLAGAPGELFF
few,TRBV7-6,CASSQRIEGGGELFF
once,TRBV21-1,CASSPREGNEQYF
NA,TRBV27,CASSPLLGAGQPQHF
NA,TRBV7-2,CASSSDRVKAGELFF
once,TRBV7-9,CASSYDYHEQYF
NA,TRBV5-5,CASSLVRGDSYEQYF
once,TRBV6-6,CASSYKELQFF
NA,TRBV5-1,CASSSLEGAYGYTF
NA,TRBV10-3,CAIRRIQGGYTF
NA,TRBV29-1,CSVGPSGQETQYF
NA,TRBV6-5,CASSFSGKTSKVGHF
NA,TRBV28,CASSLNRDENYGYTF
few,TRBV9,CASSVPGNYGYTF
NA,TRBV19,CATEYGTGNTEAFF
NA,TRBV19,CASSSTAAGALGETQYF
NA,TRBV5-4,CASSRQGGEQYF
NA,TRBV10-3,CAISEQTGINQPQHF
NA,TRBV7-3,CASSIGDRESSYNEQFF
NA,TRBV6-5,CASSLGQNYGYTF
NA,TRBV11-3,CASSLIYGTSSNTDTQYF
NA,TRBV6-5,CATGKGRNQPQHF
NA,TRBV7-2,CASTRSHTGELFF
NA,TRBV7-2,CASSFVASSTDTQYF
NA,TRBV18,CASSPGLEETQYF
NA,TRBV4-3,CASPGSTDTQYF
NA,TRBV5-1,CASSRTSGREETQYF
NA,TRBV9,CASSRDRDYGYTF
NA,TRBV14,CASGGPGGDTQYF
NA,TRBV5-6,CASRDNTGELFF
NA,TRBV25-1,CASSENLGNEKLFF
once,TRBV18,CASSPYIGEAFF
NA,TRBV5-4,CASSTGTSAREQYF
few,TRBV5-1,CASRKGQGGGETQYF
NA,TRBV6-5,CASSYSVLAGTNEQFF
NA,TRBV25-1,CASSEGGPNEKLFF
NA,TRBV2,CASSGAGEYEQYF
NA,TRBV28,CASPGPPGRLAGSYEQYF
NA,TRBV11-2,CASSIRRSEEQFF
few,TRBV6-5,CASSYSGAVNYGYTF